This TCR beta chain derives from a study of cytomegalovirus exposure and HLA in healthy donors. Background on the study: About 83 million unique TCRs from HLA-typed donors made up an early data release.

This clone was seen a few times. The antigen is unknown. The study ran its PCR with 60 Vbeta and 13 Jbeta primers. Assay used: immunoSEQ multiplex PCR; TCRdb lists only in-frame clones, some missing. This sample yields about 140,000 clones, of which roughly 80% are seen a single time; approximately 2.1% belongs to the top ten. Points from the study as a whole: The classifier reportedly diagnosed cytomegalovirus status with high specificity and sensitivity. A missense DCLRE1C variant was associated with V- and J-gene trimming of TCR beta chains in a later analysis, and an independent cohort replicated the association. Later analysis showed most CMV-associated TCR beta chains appearing HLA-restricted.

From germline, CDR1 is SEHNR and CDR2 FQNEAQ (reference sequence). V was shortened by 6 bases and J by 0 bases, with 12 bases between the two germline ends. This CDR3 has 14 residues. Sequences were obtained from PBMCs. V gene TRBV7-9 combines with J gene TRBJ2-7; a weak D match, TRBD1 (6 bases). This receptor was taken from a man younger than 45 in good health and CMV-seronegative. The CDR3 is CASRNTQGSYEQYF. The CDR3 region has the DNA TGTGCCAGCAGGAATACACAGGGCTCCTACGAGCAGTACTTC.